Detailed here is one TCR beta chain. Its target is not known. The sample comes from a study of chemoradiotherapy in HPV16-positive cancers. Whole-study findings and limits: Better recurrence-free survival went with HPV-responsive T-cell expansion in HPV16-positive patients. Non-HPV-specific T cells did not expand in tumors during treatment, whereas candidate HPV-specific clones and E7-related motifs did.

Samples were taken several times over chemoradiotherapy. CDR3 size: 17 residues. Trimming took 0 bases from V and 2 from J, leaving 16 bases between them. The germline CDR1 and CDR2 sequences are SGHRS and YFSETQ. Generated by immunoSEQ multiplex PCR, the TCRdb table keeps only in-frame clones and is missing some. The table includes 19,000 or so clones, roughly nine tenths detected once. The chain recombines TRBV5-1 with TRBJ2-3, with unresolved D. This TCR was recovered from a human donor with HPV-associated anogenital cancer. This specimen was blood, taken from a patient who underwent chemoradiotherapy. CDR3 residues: CASSLARPAMDTDTQYF. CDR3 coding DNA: TGCGCCAGCAGCTTGGCTCGGCCGGCGATGGACACAGATACGCAGTATTTT.